A selection of T cell receptor beta chains follows, all from one sample in a study of blood T cell repertoires in COVID-19. Repertoires were generated with immunoSEQ multiplex PCR, while TCRdb's copy carries only in-frame clones and drops some. The table records over 70,000 clones, 75% to 90% of them present only once. Sequencing used peripheral blood. The receptors here all came from a human donor in a cohort sampled during active COVID-19. Both conserved end residues are part of each CDR3. A D gene is named only where the DNA matches it firmly. Clone size appears in some rows only: once, few, many, or a class for an expanded clone.

len: 15
j_gene: TRBJ1-1
v_gene: TRBV5-1
abundance: -
d_gene: -
CDR3nt: TGCGCCAGCAGCCTCGGCTATGAGGGGACAAGGGAAGCTTTCTTT
CDR3aa: CASSLGYEGTREAFF

len: 16
j_gene: TRBJ1-3
v_gene: TRBV7-2
abundance: -
d_gene: -
CDR3nt: TGTGCCAGCAGCTTAGCGCGGCGGAGCTCTGGAAACACCATATATTTT
CDR3aa: CASSLARRSSGNTIYF

len: 14
j_gene: TRBJ1-4
v_gene: TRBV4-1
abundance: -
d_gene: TRBD1
CDR3nt: TGCGCCAGCAGCCCTCACAGGGGTAGAGAAAAACTGTTTTTT
CDR3aa: CASSPHRGREKLFF

len: 18
j_gene: TRBJ2-1
v_gene: TRBV7-9
abundance: -
d_gene: TRBD2
CDR3nt: TGTGCCAGCAGCTTCCTTTTTTCGTGGAGCGGGGGTAACAATGAGCAGTTCTTC
CDR3aa: CASSFLFSWSGGNNEQFF

len: 12
j_gene: TRBJ1-1
v_gene: TRBV2
abundance: -
d_gene: -
CDR3nt: TGTGCCAGCAGGAGGGGGGGCACTGAAGCTTTCTTT
CDR3aa: CASRRGGTEAFF

len: 14
j_gene: TRBJ1-5
v_gene: TRBV6-4
abundance: -
d_gene: -
CDR3nt: TGTGCCAGCAGTCCCAGTTATAGCAATCAGCCCCAGCATTTT
CDR3aa: CASSPSYSNQPQHF

len: 16
j_gene: TRBJ2-1
v_gene: TRBV18
abundance: -
d_gene: TRBD1
CDR3nt: TGTGCCAGCTCACCACAGGACAGGGGATCCTACAATGAGCAGTTCTTC
CDR3aa: CASSPQDRGSYNEQFF

len: 13
j_gene: TRBJ1-1
v_gene: TRBV2
abundance: few
d_gene: -
CDR3nt: TGTGCCAGCAGTCTACCTGGTAACACTGAAGCTTTCTTT
CDR3aa: CASSLPGNTEAFF

len: 15
j_gene: TRBJ1-4
v_gene: TRBV9
abundance: -
d_gene: -
CDR3nt: TGTGCCAGCAGCGTGCGGAGTGCAACTAATGAAAAACTGTTTTTT
CDR3aa: CASSVRSATNEKLFF

len: 15
j_gene: TRBJ2-1
v_gene: TRBV27
abundance: -
d_gene: TRBD1
CDR3nt: TGTGCCAGCAGTTCACAGGGACAGGGAAGCAATGAGCAGTTCTTC
CDR3aa: CASSSQGQGSNEQFF

len: 15
j_gene: TRBJ1-1
v_gene: TRBV6-5
abundance: once
d_gene: TRBD1
CDR3nt: TGTGCCAGCAGGAGATCCTCAGGGGGCAGCACTGAAGCTTTCTTT
CDR3aa: CASRRSSGGSTEAFF

len: 15
j_gene: TRBJ2-1
v_gene: TRBV6-4
abundance: -
d_gene: TRBD2
CDR3nt: TGTGCCAGCAGTCGACTAGCGGGGGTATACAATGAGCAGTTCTTC
CDR3aa: CASSRLAGVYNEQFF

len: 15
j_gene: TRBJ2-1
v_gene: TRBV2
abundance: -
d_gene: TRBD1
CDR3nt: TGTGCCAGCAGTTTGACAGGGGAACCCTACAATGAGCAGTTCTTC
CDR3aa: CASSLTGEPYNEQFF

len: 14
j_gene: TRBJ2-5
v_gene: TRBV9
abundance: -
d_gene: -
CDR3nt: TGTGCCAGCAGCGTAGCTACAGGGCGGGAGACCCAGTACTTC
CDR3aa: CASSVATGRETQYF

len: 16
j_gene: TRBJ2-2
v_gene: TRBV6-2/TRBV6-3
abundance: few
d_gene: TRBD1
CDR3nt: TGTGCCAGCAGTTACTCGGCAGGGGGCAACACCGGGGAGCTGTTTTTT
CDR3aa: CASSYSAGGNTGELFF

len: 18
j_gene: TRBJ2-1
v_gene: TRBV6-2/TRBV6-3
abundance: once
d_gene: TRBD2
CDR3nt: TGTGCCAGCAGTTACTCCTATCGGACTAGCGGGTACGTGAATGAGCAGTTCTTC
CDR3aa: CASSYSYRTSGYVNEQFF

len: 16
j_gene: TRBJ1-5
v_gene: TRBV5-3
abundance: -
d_gene: TRBD1
CDR3nt: TGTGCCAGAAGCTGCAGGACAGGCCATAGCAATCAGCCCCAGCATTTT
CDR3aa: CARSCRTGHSNQPQHF

len: 16
j_gene: TRBJ2-4
v_gene: TRBV19
abundance: -
d_gene: -
CDR3nt: TGTGCCAGTAGTATAGGTCAAGGGGAAGCCAAAAACATTCAGTACTTC
CDR3aa: CASSIGQGEAKNIQYF

len: 15
j_gene: TRBJ2-3
v_gene: TRBV6-5
abundance: -
d_gene: TRBD1
CDR3nt: TGTGCCAGCAGGGCCGGGACAGGGAGAGCAGATACGCAGTATTTT
CDR3aa: CASRAGTGRADTQYF

len: 13
j_gene: TRBJ1-2
v_gene: TRBV5-6
abundance: once
d_gene: -
CDR3nt: TGTGCCAGCAATGTACGGGATGCATATGGCTACACCTTC
CDR3aa: CASNVRDAYGYTF

len: 15
j_gene: TRBJ2-1
v_gene: TRBV4-1
abundance: -
d_gene: TRBD1
CDR3nt: TGCGCCAGCAGCCCGTGGCAGGGGGCAAACAATGAGCAGTTCTTC
CDR3aa: CASSPWQGANNEQFF

len: 16
j_gene: TRBJ1-5
v_gene: TRBV6-1
abundance: -
d_gene: -
CDR3nt: TGTGCCAGCAGCGAACCCTGGGTGGCGGCGGGTCAGCCCCAGCATTTT
CDR3aa: CASSEPWVAAGQPQHF

len: 15
j_gene: TRBJ2-1
v_gene: TRBV2
abundance: -
d_gene: TRBD1
CDR3nt: TGTGCCAGCAGTGAGGAGTCGGGACAGTACAATGAGCAGTTCTTC
CDR3aa: CASSEESGQYNEQFF

len: 14
j_gene: TRBJ1-1
v_gene: TRBV7-3
abundance: -
d_gene: -
CDR3nt: TGTGCCAGCAGCTCGCAGGCGGGGAACACTGAAGCTTTCTTT
CDR3aa: CASSSQAGNTEAFF

len: 14
j_gene: TRBJ1-1
v_gene: TRBV23-1
abundance: -
d_gene: -
CDR3nt: TGCGCCAGCAGTCAATCAAAGGCAGGTGCTGAAGCTTTCTTT
CDR3aa: CASSQSKAGAEAFF

len: 13
j_gene: TRBJ2-3
v_gene: TRBV12-3/TRBV12-4
abundance: -
d_gene: -
CDR3nt: TGTGCCAGCAGTGGGGGCTTGACAGATACGCAGTATTTT
CDR3aa: CASSGGLTDTQYF

len: 14
j_gene: TRBJ2-3
v_gene: TRBV5-1
abundance: -
d_gene: -
CDR3nt: TGCGCCAGCAGCTACGACAGCAGCACAGATACGCAGTATTTT
CDR3aa: CASSYDSSTDTQYF

len: 12
j_gene: TRBJ2-7
v_gene: TRBV11-3
abundance: -
d_gene: -
CDR3nt: TGTGCCAGCAGCTTATCCCATTACGAGCAGTACTTC
CDR3aa: CASSLSHYEQYF

len: 16
j_gene: TRBJ1-2
v_gene: TRBV4-2
abundance: -
d_gene: -
CDR3nt: TGTGCCAGCAGCCAAGATGTTGAAGCTTTTAACTATGGCTACACCTTC
CDR3aa: CASSQDVEAFNYGYTF

len: 13
j_gene: TRBJ1-2
v_gene: TRBV2
abundance: -
d_gene: -
CDR3nt: TGTGCCAGCTATAGGGGGGGCTACTATGGCTACACCTTC
CDR3aa: CASYRGGYYGYTF

len: 19
j_gene: TRBJ2-5
v_gene: TRBV7-9
abundance: once
d_gene: TRBD2
CDR3nt: TGTGCCAGCAGCCCGACGGTGAAAAGACTAGCGGGAGAGTTGGAGACCCAGTACTTC
CDR3aa: CASSPTVKRLAGELETQYF

len: 13
j_gene: TRBJ1-5
v_gene: TRBV30
abundance: -
d_gene: -
CDR3nt: TGTGCCTGGAGCCGCGACTCGTATCAGCCCCAGCATTTT
CDR3aa: CAWSRDSYQPQHF

len: 16
j_gene: TRBJ2-7
v_gene: TRBV4-1
abundance: -
d_gene: TRBD2
CDR3nt: TGCGCCAGCAGCCAATCGCCTAGCGGGAGCAAACACGAGCAGTACTTC
CDR3aa: CASSQSPSGSKHEQYF

len: 14
j_gene: TRBJ2-7
v_gene: TRBV27
abundance: -
d_gene: TRBD2
CDR3nt: TGTGCCAGCAGTTTAGGGGAGGGATACTACGAGCAGTACTTC
CDR3aa: CASSLGEGYYEQYF

len: 13
j_gene: TRBJ1-6
v_gene: TRBV7-7
abundance: -
d_gene: -
CDR3nt: TGTGCTAGCAGCGCAAGGGGTGGTTCACCCCTCCACTTT
CDR3aa: CASSARGGSPLHF

len: 12
j_gene: TRBJ2-1
v_gene: TRBV5-1
abundance: -
d_gene: -
CDR3nt: TGCGCCAGCAGCCGAAGAGAGCATGAGCAGTTCTTC
CDR3aa: CASSRREHEQFF

len: 12
j_gene: TRBJ1-3
v_gene: TRBV14
abundance: -
d_gene: -
CDR3nt: TGTGCCAGCAGCCCTAATGGAAACACCATATATTTT
CDR3aa: CASSPNGNTIYF

len: 15
j_gene: TRBJ1-1
v_gene: TRBV30
abundance: -
d_gene: -
CDR3nt: TGTGCCTGGAGTGTATATACGCGACTCGCCACTGAAGCTTTCTTT
CDR3aa: CAWSVYTRLATEAFF

len: 15
j_gene: TRBJ2-1
v_gene: TRBV27
abundance: -
d_gene: TRBD2
CDR3nt: TGTGCCAGCAGTTTTGGGACTAGCGGGCCCAATGAGCAGTTCTTC
CDR3aa: CASSFGTSGPNEQFF

len: 13
j_gene: TRBJ1-5
v_gene: TRBV4-3
abundance: -
d_gene: TRBD1
CDR3nt: TGCGCCAGCAGCCATGACAGGGGTCAGCCCCAGCATTTT
CDR3aa: CASSHDRGQPQHF

len: 17
j_gene: TRBJ1-1
v_gene: TRBV5-1
abundance: once
d_gene: -
CDR3nt: TGCGCCAGCAGCTTTGTGACAGGATCGGGTGTAGGCACTGAAGCTTTCTTT
CDR3aa: CASSFVTGSGVGTEAFF

len: 13
j_gene: TRBJ1-2
v_gene: TRBV30
abundance: -
d_gene: TRBD1
CDR3nt: TGTGCCTGGGGCAGGGGGATGCCTTATGGCTACACCTTC
CDR3aa: CAWGRGMPYGYTF

len: 14
j_gene: TRBJ1-2
v_gene: TRBV24-1
abundance: -
d_gene: -
CDR3nt: TGTGCCACCAGTGACTACAGGGAAGACTATGGCTACACCTTC
CDR3aa: CATSDYREDYGYTF

len: 14
j_gene: TRBJ2-1
v_gene: TRBV3-1/TRBV3-2
abundance: -
d_gene: TRBD2
CDR3nt: TGTGCCAGCAGCCGAGAGACTAGCAAGAATGAGCAGTTCTTC
CDR3aa: CASSRETSKNEQFF

len: 13
j_gene: TRBJ2-7
v_gene: TRBV6-5
abundance: -
d_gene: -
CDR3nt: TGTGCCAGCAGTTCTCAACGGGGGTACGAGCAGTACTTC
CDR3aa: CASSSQRGYEQYF

len: 12
j_gene: TRBJ2-2
v_gene: TRBV7-7
abundance: -
d_gene: -
CDR3nt: TGTGCTAGCAGCCCCCTGTCCGGGGAGCTGTTTTTT
CDR3aa: CASSPLSGELFF

len: 19
j_gene: TRBJ2-7
v_gene: TRBV3-1/TRBV3-2
abundance: -
d_gene: TRBD2
CDR3nt: TGTGCCAGCAGCCCTTCCTTTGGGACTAGCGGGAACTACCACTACGAGCAGTACTTC
CDR3aa: CASSPSFGTSGNYHYEQYF

len: 14
j_gene: TRBJ1-3
v_gene: TRBV5-8
abundance: -
d_gene: -
CDR3nt: TGTGCCAGCAGCGCAAGGGAGGTGGTAAACACCATATATTTT
CDR3aa: CASSAREVVNTIYF

len: 16
j_gene: TRBJ2-1
v_gene: TRBV4-2
abundance: -
d_gene: TRBD2
CDR3nt: TGTGCCAGCAGCCAAGGGGTGGGAGGGCCGGTCCATGAGCAGTTCTTC
CDR3aa: CASSQGVGGPVHEQFF